This T cell receptor (beta chain) was found in a study of blood T cell repertoires in COVID-19. Study as a whole: The United States, Italy and Spain supplied acute and convalescent COVID-19 samples.

This CDR3 contains 11 residues. V gave up 9 bases and J gave up 4 bases, with 9 bases separating them. The germline gives CDR1 LNHDA, CDR2 SQIVND (reference sequence). As processed by the authors: Amplification with reference gene primers provided the estimates of nucleated cell counts. This table comes from immunoSEQ multiplex PCR, and its TCRdb copy is limited to in-frame clones, with some not included. That table gives V, J and clone size, and the DNA gave D and trimming. The sample carries 100,000 or so clones, just over 90% recorded once. The source of this sequence is a woman aged 45-60 years in a cohort sampled during active COVID-19. This chain links TRBV19 with TRBJ1-1; the D gene is possibly TRBD1 (5 bases). What was sequenced was peripheral blood. The CDR3 is CASGGSTEAFF. DNA for the CDR3: TGTGCCAGCGGGGGATCCACTGAAGCTTTCTTT.